Below are 24 T cell receptor beta chains sequenced from a single sample in a study of T cell responses to AZD1222 COVID-19 vaccine. Repertoires were generated with immunoSEQ multiplex PCR, while TCRdb's copy carries only in-frame clones and drops some. The table shows approximately 150,000 clones, with more than 85% occurring only once. The sample in question was peripheral blood, obtained on day 0 of AZD1222 vaccination. The receptor source for this set is an adult in good health.

The rearrangement uses TRBV6-5 and TRBJ1-2; possible D gene TRBD1, 5 bases. This CDR3 comprises 16 residues. The V end was cut by 0 bases, the J end by 4 bases, with 15 bases between. Germline values: CDR1 MNHEY, CDR2 SVGAGI. CDR3 loop: CASSYSSPGAPYGYTF. The CDR3 region has the DNA TGTGCCAGCAGTTACTCCTCCCCCGGGGCCCCCTATGGCTACACCTTC.

This chain connects TRBV6-5 to TRBJ1-5; D not certain. Looked up from germline, CDR1 is MNHEY and CDR2 is SVGAGI. The V end was cut by 6 bases, the J end by 7 bases, with 13 bases between. The CDR3 covers 13 residues. The CDR3 bases are TGTGCCAGCAGCCCCGAATCCCACCAGCCCCAGCATTTT. As protein: CASSPESHQPQHF.

The rearrangement uses TRBV7-7 and TRBJ2-2, with 9 nucleotides matching TRBD1. With 8 bases clipped from V and 4 bases from J, the junction kept 2 bases outside the gene matches. Per the germline V gene, CDR1 is SSHAT and CDR2 is FNYEAQ (reference sequence). This CDR3 has 13 amino acids. The CDR3 DNA sequence: TGTGCCAGCGGGACAGGGCGCACCGGGGAGCTGTTTTTT. Translating gives CASGTGRTGELFF.

This clone has more than one count but fewer than ten. CDR3 residues: CASSFSFLATDTQYF. As DNA, the CDR3 is TGTGCCAGCAGCTTCTCCTTCCTAGCGACAGATACGCAGTATTTT. The J gene is TRBJ2-3, the V gene TRBV7-2, with D maybe TRBD2 (6 bases). Trimming took off 3 bases at V and 3 bases at J, with 13 bases between the two ends. The CDR3 consists of 15 residues. CDR1 is SGHTA and CDR2 is FQGNSA in the germline V gene.

V usage is TRBV4-2 and J usage is TRBJ1-5, with 9 positions matching TRBD1. Unmatched junction bases numbered 10, after V lost 1 base and J lost 6 bases. Germline assignment: CDR1 LGHNA and CDR2 YNFKEQ. The CDR3 has 17 residues. CDR3: CASSQATVQGARQPQHF. CDR3 sequence (DNA): TGTGCCAGCAGCCAAGCTACCGTACAGGGGGCTCGTCAGCCCCAGCATTTT.

Comments on this clone: This sample also contains other DNA sequences that code for the same CDR3. This chain connects TRBV5-6 to TRBJ1-1; 9 bases line up with TRBD1. With 4 bases clipped from V and 5 bases from J, the junction kept 6 bases outside the gene matches. Germline CDR1 and CDR2: SGHDT and YYEEEE. The CDR3 spans 14 residues. CDR3 coding DNA: TGTGCCAGCAGCCTGGGACAGGGAGGGACTGAAGCTTTCTTT. It is translated as CASSLGQGGTEAFF.

The chain is built from TRBV25-1 and TRBJ1-4; D is uncertain. The V end was cut by 8 bases, the J end by 7 bases, with 17 bases between. The CDR3 length is 14 residues. Germline V CDR1 and CDR2: MGHDK, SYGVNS. CDR3 bases: TGTGCCAGCTCGGGCAGTTCGGGGAGTGAAAAACTGTTTTTT. Translated, it gives CASSGSSGSEKLFF. Filled out from reference TRBV25-1 and TRBJ1-4, the complete variable domain reads EADIYQTPRYLVIGTGKKITLECSQTMGHDKMYWYQQDPGMELHLIHYSYGVNSTEKGDLSSESTVSRIRTEHFPLTLESARPSHTSQYLCASSGSSGSEKLFFGSGTQLSVL.

The chain links TRBV5-6 to TRBJ1-5; D call uncertain. Deletions cut 3 bases from V and 3 bases from J, with 10 bases between. The germline V gene encodes CDR1 SGHDT and CDR2 YYEEEE. The CDR3 totals 14 residues. CDR3 nucleotides: TGTGCCAGCAGCTCCAAATTGAACAATCAGCCCCAGCATTTT. Residues: CASSSKLNNQPQHF.

The V gene is TRBV3-1 (or the pseudogene TRBV3-2), the J gene TRBJ1-1; D may be TRBD1 (5 bases). The CDR3 sequence is 13 residues long. Trimming took off 4 bases at V and 6 bases at J, with 12 bases between the two ends. Per germline, CDR1 LGHDT and CDR2 YNNKEL (reference sequence). In DNA form, the CDR3 reads TGTGCCAGCAGCCCCCTGGAACAGGCTGAAGCTTTCTTT. It encodes CASSPLEQAEAFF.

The rearrangement uses TRBV7-9 and TRBJ2-1; TRBD1 matches at 8 bases. Germline lookup yields CDR1 SEHNR and CDR2 FQNEAQ (reference sequence). CDR3 size: 13 residues. V gave up 5 bases and J gave up 6 bases; unmatched junction bases: 3. CDR3 nucleotide sequence: TGTGCCAGCAGCCGCGGACAGGGCAATGAGCAGTTCTTC. Translation gives CASSRGQGNEQFF.

The rearrangement joins TRBV3-1 (or the pseudogene TRBV3-2) to TRBJ1-2; 7 nucleotides agree with TRBD1. The CDR3 has 14 amino acids. Germline V gives CDR1 LGHDT, CDR2 YNNKEL (reference sequence). The ends lost 0 bases at V and 7 bases at J; junction bases unmatched: 5. The DNA for the CDR3 is TGTGCCAGCAGCCAAGATTTCGGACAGGCTGGCTACACCTTC. As protein: CASSQDFGQAGYTF.

The chain couples TRBV2 to TRBJ2-7; tentative D call: TRBD1 (5 bases). V dropped 4 bases and J dropped 1 base, with 8 bases sitting between them. The CDR3 runs 13 residues. Germline CDR1 SNHLY, CDR2 FYNNEI. The DNA of the CDR3 is TGTGCCAGCAGTGTTAGGGGTTCCTACGAGCAGTACTTC. Translating gives CASSVRGSYEQYF.

The chain combines TRBV9 with TRBJ2-1; TRBD2 matches 8 bases. CDR1 is SGDLS and CDR2 is YYNGEE in the germline V gene. The CDR3 is 14 residues long. The V and J ends lost 0 bases and 9 bases, in that order; junction bases with no gene match: 5. Here the CDR3 DNA reads TGTGCCAGCAGCGTAGCAAGCGGGAGCTTTGAGCAGTTCTTC. Residues: CASSVASGSFEQFF.

The V call is TRBV7-2, the J call TRBJ2-1; D gene unclear. This CDR3 is 15 amino acids long. Germline lookup yields CDR1 SGHTA and CDR2 FQGNSA. The V end was cut by 1 base, the J end by 1 base, with 8 bases between. The CDR3 nucleotides are TGTGCCAGCAGCTTAGTTACTGGTTCCTACAATGAGCAGTTCTTC. Its translation: CASSLVTGSYNEQFF. The entire variable domain, with the rest obtained from reference TRBV7-2 and TRBJ2-1, is as follows: GAGVSQSPSNKVTEKGKDVELRCDPISGHTALYWYRQSLGQGLEFLIYFQGNSAPDKSGLPSDRFSAERTGGSVSTLTIQRTQQEDSAVYLCASSLVTGSYNEQFFGPGTRLTVL.

This clone was seen more than once but under ten times. Other DNA sequences in this specimen translate into the identical CDR3. V and J are TRBV9 and TRBJ2-7; the match to TRBD2 covers 7 bases. Germline V gene sequence: CDR1 SGDLS, CDR2 YYNGEE. The junction had 3 bases not matched to a gene; V was cut back by 0 bases and J by 3 bases. The CDR3 length is 14 residues. This chain's CDR3 is CASSVGAGDYEQYF. The CDR3, as DNA: TGTGCCAGCAGCGTAGGGGCGGGAGACTACGAGCAGTACTTC.

The V and J genes are TRBV5-8 and TRBJ2-3; D could derive from TRBD1 or TRBD2 (6 bases each). V dropped 0 bases and J dropped 1 base, with 12 bases sitting between them. Germline CDR1 is SGHTS and CDR2 is YDEGEE. The CDR3 runs 16 residues. The CDR3 sequence: CASSLATGAGTDTQYF. The CDR3, as DNA: TGTGCCAGCAGCTTGGCCACGGGGGCAGGCACAGATACGCAGTATTTT.

This chain joins TRBV5-1 and TRBJ1-2; D possibly corresponds to TRBD1 (5 bases). The CDR3 runs 15 residues. V lost 10 bases to trimming and J lost 4 bases, with 23 bases between them. CDR1 is SGHRS, CDR2 YFSETQ, per germline. Here the CDR3 reads CACRPRWGTLYGYTF. The CDR3, as DNA: TGCGCCTGCCGGCCACGATGGGGGACTCTCTATGGCTACACCTTC.

This clone was observed a single time. The chain has TRBV5-5 and TRBJ1-2; 11 nucleotides match TRBD1. Germline trimming cut 2 bases from V and 1 base from J; bases unmatched to any gene: 7. The length of the CDR3 is 17 residues. The V gene's germline CDR1 is SGHKS and CDR2 YYEKEE (reference sequence). The DNA for the CDR3 is TGTGCCAGCAGCTTACACTGGACAGGGGGCGTTAACTATGGCTACACCTTC. Amino acids: CASSLHWTGGVNYGYTF.

This clone was counted a single time. This rearrangement joins TRBV5-1 to TRBJ2-5; D remains ambiguous. The CDR3 spans 13 residues. The V end was cut by 0 bases, the J end by 5 bases, with 8 bases between. Germline lookup yields CDR1 SGHRS and CDR2 YFSETQ. The CDR3 sequence: CASSLAQEETQYF. CDR3 DNA: TGCGCCAGCAGCTTGGCTCAGGAGGAGACCCAGTACTTC.

The chain joins TRBV28 to TRBJ2-1, with a tentative D call TRBD2 (6 bases). This CDR3 region has 16 residues. V was clipped by 6 bases and J by 5 bases, with 20 bases between them. CDR1 MDHEN and CDR2 SYDVKM come from the germline V gene. CDR3 DNA: TGTGCCAGCAGGAAGGAGGGTCCCCCGGGAAACAATGAGCAGTTCTTC. Translating gives CASRKEGPPGNNEQFF.

The J gene is TRBJ2-7, the V gene TRBV5-4; 12 bases map to TRBD1. The germline CDR1 and CDR2 sequences are SGHNT and YYREEE (reference sequence). Trimming at V came to 1 base and at J to 6 bases, leaving 5 bases not matched to a gene. CDR3 length: 15 amino acids. The DNA of the CDR3 is TGTGCCAGCAGCTTGCCGGGACAGGGGGCAAGCGAGCAGTACTTC. This translates into CASSLPGQGASEQYF.

The chain recombines TRBV5-1 with TRBJ2-3; weak D call: TRBD2 (5 bases). This CDR3 contains 14 residues. V was cut by 0 bases and J by 3 bases, with 8 bases left in between. CDR1 and CDR2 (germline): SGHRS, YFSETQ. The CDR3 nucleotides read TGCGCCAGCAGCTTGGGATCGGGAACAGATACGCAGTATTTT. Translated, it gives CASSLGSGTDTQYF.

This clone has just one count. The chain links TRBV14 to TRBJ2-1; 11 bases agree with TRBD1. J lost 6 bases, V lost 1 base, and 5 bases had no gene match. CDR3 length: 16 residues. Germline CDR1 is SGHDN and CDR2 is FVKESK. Here the CDR3 reads CASSQVGQGAGNEQFF. The CDR3 nucleotides read TGTGCCAGCAGCCAAGTCGGACAGGGGGCAGGCAATGAGCAGTTCTTC.

The rearrangement links TRBV4-3 to TRBJ2-7; tentative D call: TRBD2 (5 bases). CDR3 length: 13 amino acids. V was cut by 0 bases and J by 7 bases, with 10 bases left in between. CDR1 is LGHNA, CDR2 YSLEER, per germline. The CDR3 nucleotides read TGCGCCAGCAGCCAAGATTTCGGCGGGGAGCAGTACTTC. It codes for CASSQDFGGEQYF.